What follows are 13 T cell receptor beta chains derived from one specimen sequenced in a study of blood T cell repertoires in COVID-19. Clones were sequenced by immunoSEQ multiplex PCR, and TCRdb holds only the in-frame ones, with some missing. Found here are hundreds of thousands of clones, more than 90% of them singletons; the top ten hold 2.6%. Sequences were obtained from PBMCs or T cells enriched from blood (not recorded which). These receptors were obtained from a man aged 60 to 75 who had recovered from COVID-19.

This chain uses TRBV7-8 with TRBJ1-2; no reliable D call. The CDR3 covers 16 residues. Per the germline V gene, CDR1 is SGHVS and CDR2 is FQNEAQ. Trimming cost V 1 base and J 4 bases, with 16 bases left between them. CDR3 DNA sequence: TGTGCCAGCAGCTTAGGAGGCGGACTATCGGCCTATGGCTACACCTTC. This sequence encodes CASSLGGGLSAYGYTF.

The chain is built from TRBV19 and TRBJ1-3; 8 nucleotides match TRBD1. The germline V gene has CDR1 LNHDA and CDR2 SQIVND (reference sequence). The V segment lost 7 bases and the J segment 4 bases; nucleotides outside the gene matches: 6. The CDR3 consists of 14 residues. CDR3 amino acids: CASMDRVWGNTIYF. CDR3 nucleotides: TGTGCCAGTATGGACAGGGTGTGGGGAAACACCATATATTTT.

The V call is TRBV5-4, the J call TRBJ1-1; D gene unclear. Germline-derived CDR1 and CDR2 are SGHNT and YYREEE (reference sequence). This CDR3 is built from 14 residues. Trimming removed 2 bases from V and 2 bases from J, with 10 bases in between. The CDR3 nucleotides are TGTGCCAGCAGCTTTGAGGGTTTCAACACTGAAGCTTTCTTT. Its protein product is CASSFEGFNTEAFF.

This sequence joins TRBV2 and TRBJ2-7; TRBD1 aligns across 8 bases. The germline gives CDR1 SNHLY, CDR2 FYNNEI. The length of the CDR3 is 13 residues. With V trimmed by 7 bases and J by 3 bases, 5 bases remained unmatched. CDR3 DNA sequence: TGTGCCAGCATCGGGACAGGCCTCTACGAGCAGTACTTC. Translating gives CASIGTGLYEQYF. Complete variable domain (other parts from reference TRBV2 and TRBJ2-7): EPEVTQTPSHQVTQMGQEVILRCVPISNHLYFYWYRQILGQKVEFLVSFYNNEISEKSEIFDDQFSVERPDGSNFTLKIRSTKLEDSAMYFCASIGTGLYEQYFGPGTRLTVT.

The gene calls are TRBV24-1 and TRBJ2-2; no clear D gene. With 1 base removed from V and 3 bases from J, the gap between germline ends came to 17 bases. The CDR3 extends over 18 amino acids. Germline V gene lookup returns CDR1 KGHDR and CDR2 SFDVKD. CDR3 DNA: TGTGCCACCAGTGATTTTGGGCCCCTCACCTCGTACACCGGGGAGCTGTTTTTT. As protein: CATSDFGPLTSYTGELFF.

The chain is built from TRBV27 and TRBJ1-3, with TRBD1 matching over 11 bases. Per germline, CDR1 MNHEY and CDR2 SMNVEV (reference sequence). The CDR3 loop spans 15 amino acids. Trimming at V came to 5 bases and at J to 7 bases, leaving 7 bases not matched to a gene. The CDR3 sequence is CASSTGTGGFNTIYF. In nucleotides, the CDR3 is TGTGCCAGCAGTACCGGGACAGGGGGATTCAACACCATATATTTT.

This chain uses TRBV12-5 with TRBJ2-1; weak D call: TRBD1 (5 bases). The CDR3 is 16 residues long. V shed 0 bases and J shed 8 bases, with 17 bases lying between them. Germline assignment: CDR1 LGHNT and CDR2 FRNRAP. CDR3 bases: TGTGCTAGTGGTTTGGTACCGGATAGGGGAATCGATGAGCAGTTCTTC. Protein sequence: CASGLVPDRGIDEQFF.

The chain carries TRBV10-3 and TRBJ1-1; possibly TRBD1 for D (6 bases). With 0 bases removed from V and 1 base from J, the gap between germline ends came to 9 bases. Germline V gives CDR1 ENHRY, CDR2 SYGVKD. The CDR3 has 15 amino acids. The CDR3, as DNA: TGTGCCATCAGTGAGTCATTGGGACAGAACACTGAAGCTTTCTTT. This gives the protein CAISESLGQNTEAFF.

The gene calls are TRBV4-1 and TRBJ1-5; 7 bases fit TRBD1. The CDR3 length is 16 residues. The V gene end was trimmed by 1 base and the J gene end by 3 bases; junction bases not matched to a gene: 6. Germline V lookup: CDR1 MGHRA, CDR2 YSYEKL. CDR3 nucleotides: TGCGCCAGCAGCCAAGTTAGGGGACAGCTCAATCAGCCCCAGCATTTT. This gives the protein CASSQVRGQLNQPQHF.

The chain links TRBV27 to TRBJ1-2, with D perhaps matching TRBD1 (6 bases). The germline gives CDR1 MNHEY, CDR2 SMNVEV (reference sequence). V gave up 3 bases and J gave up 3 bases, with 14 bases separating them. The CDR3 spans 15 residues. CDR3 amino acids: CASSFGRTAYYGYTF. As DNA, the CDR3 is TGTGCCAGCAGTTTTGGTAGGACAGCCTACTATGGCTACACCTTC.

The chain uses TRBV30 and TRBJ2-1, with 7 nucleotides matching TRBD1. After removal of 3 bases from V and 7 bases from J, the junction contained 6 bases not matched to a gene. The CDR3 runs to 13 residues. Looked up from germline, CDR1 is GTSNPN and CDR2 is SVGIG (reference sequence). Written as DNA, the CDR3 is TGTGCCTGGAGGGGGACAGCGAGAAATGAGCAGTTCTTC. Its protein is CAWRGTARNEQFF. The whole variable domain, filled in from reference TRBV30 and TRBJ2-1, reads SQTIHQWPATLVQPVGSPLSLECTVEGTSNPNLYWYRQAAGRGLQLLFYSVGIGQISSEVPQNLSASRPQDRQFILSSKKLLLSDSGFYLCAWRGTARNEQFFGPGTRLTVL.

The chain combines TRBV19 with TRBJ1-5; the match to TRBD1 covers 12 bases. Germline V gene lookup returns CDR1 LNHDA and CDR2 SQIVND (reference sequence). The CDR3 consists of 18 residues. J was trimmed by 3 bases and V by 5 bases; bases with no gene match: 11. CDR3 sequence (DNA): TGTGCCAGTAGTCCCGGGACAGGGGGCTTTAGGGACAATCAGCCCCAGCATTTT. This sequence encodes CASSPGTGGFRDNQPQHF.

V usage is TRBV27 and J usage is TRBJ1-4; D is unresolved. The V gene lost 6 bases and the J gene lost 8 bases, with 25 bases spanning the gap. Germline V gives CDR1 MNHEY, CDR2 SMNVEV (reference sequence). The CDR3 length is 17 residues. Written as DNA, the CDR3 is TGTGCCAGCAGCCTAAGCCCCGGGATGGGCCCTTTAGAAAAACTGTTTTTT. This gives the protein CASSLSPGMGPLEKLFF.